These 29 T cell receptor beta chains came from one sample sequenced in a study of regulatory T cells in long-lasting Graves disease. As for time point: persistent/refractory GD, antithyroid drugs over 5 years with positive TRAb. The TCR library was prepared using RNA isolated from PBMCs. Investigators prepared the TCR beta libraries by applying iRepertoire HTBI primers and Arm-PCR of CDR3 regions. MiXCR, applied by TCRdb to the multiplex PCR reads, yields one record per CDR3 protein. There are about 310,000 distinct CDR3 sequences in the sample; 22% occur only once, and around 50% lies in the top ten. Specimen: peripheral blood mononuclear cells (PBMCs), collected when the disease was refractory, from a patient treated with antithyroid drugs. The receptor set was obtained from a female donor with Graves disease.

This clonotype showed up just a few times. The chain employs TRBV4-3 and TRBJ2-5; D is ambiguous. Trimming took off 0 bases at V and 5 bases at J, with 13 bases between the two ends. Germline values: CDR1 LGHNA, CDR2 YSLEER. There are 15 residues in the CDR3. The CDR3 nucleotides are TGCGCCAGCAGCCAAGATTGGACCTCCGGGGAGACCCAGTACTTC. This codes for CASSQDWTSGETQYF.

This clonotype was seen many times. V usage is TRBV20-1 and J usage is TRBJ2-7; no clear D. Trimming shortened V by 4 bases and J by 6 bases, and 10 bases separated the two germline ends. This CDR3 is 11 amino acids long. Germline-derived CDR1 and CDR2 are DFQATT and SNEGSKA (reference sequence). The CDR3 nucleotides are TGCAGTGCTACCCCGTTGTTCGAGCAGTACTTC. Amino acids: CSATPLFEQYF.

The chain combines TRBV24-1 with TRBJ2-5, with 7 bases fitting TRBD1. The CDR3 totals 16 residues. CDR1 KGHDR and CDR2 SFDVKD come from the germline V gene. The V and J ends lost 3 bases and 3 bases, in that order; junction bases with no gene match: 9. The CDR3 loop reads CATSDPQGDQKETQYF. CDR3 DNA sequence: TGTGCCACCAGTGATCCTCAGGGGGACCAGAAAGAGACCCAGTACTTC.

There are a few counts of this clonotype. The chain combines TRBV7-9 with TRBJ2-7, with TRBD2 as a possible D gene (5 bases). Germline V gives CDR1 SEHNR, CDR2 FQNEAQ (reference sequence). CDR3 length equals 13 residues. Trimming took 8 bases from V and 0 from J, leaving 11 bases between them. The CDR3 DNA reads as TGTGCCAGCGGGAGCGCCGGCTCCTACGAGCAGTACTTC. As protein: CASGSAGSYEQYF.

The chain's CDR3 is CASSSPTGQREGPQETQYF. The CDR3 DNA sequence: TGTGCCAGCAGTTCCCCCACTGGCCAGCGGGAGGGCCCTCAAGAGACCCAGTACTTC. The chain uses TRBV7-2 and TRBJ2-5, with 10 bases fitting TRBD2. CDR3 length: 19 residues. In germline, CDR1 is SGHTA, CDR2 FQGNSA. Trimming removed 6 bases from V and 2 bases from J; junction bases left unmatched: 18.

CDR3 protein: CASEIAGGSVQYF. CDR3 coding DNA: TGTGCCAGCGAAATAGCGGGAGGTAGCGTGCAGTACTTC. This rearrangement joins TRBV2 to TRBJ2-7; 10 bases match TRBD2. Losses at the gene ends were 8 bases for V and 9 bases for J; bases not matched to a gene: 10. CDR1 and CDR2 from the germline V gene are SNHLY and FYNNEI. CDR3 length: 13 amino acids.

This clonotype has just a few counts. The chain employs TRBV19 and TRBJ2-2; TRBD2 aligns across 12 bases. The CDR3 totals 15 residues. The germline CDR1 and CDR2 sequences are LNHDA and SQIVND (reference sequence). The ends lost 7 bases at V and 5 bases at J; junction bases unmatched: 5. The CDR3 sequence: CASTDGTSGTGELFF. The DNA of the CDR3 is TGTGCCAGTACCGATGGGACTAGCGGGACCGGGGAGCTGTTTTTT.

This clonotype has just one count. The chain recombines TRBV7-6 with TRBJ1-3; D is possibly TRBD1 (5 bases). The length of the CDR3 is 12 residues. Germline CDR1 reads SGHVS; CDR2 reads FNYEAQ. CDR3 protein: CDTRDSGNTIYF. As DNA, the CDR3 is TGTGACACCAGGGACTCTGGAAACACCATATATTTT.

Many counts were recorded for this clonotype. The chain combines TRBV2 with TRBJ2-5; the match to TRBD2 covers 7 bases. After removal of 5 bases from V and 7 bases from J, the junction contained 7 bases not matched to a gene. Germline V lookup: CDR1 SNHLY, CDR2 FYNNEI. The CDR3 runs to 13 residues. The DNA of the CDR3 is TGTGCCAGCAGTCTGGGAGGGTTCGGGACCCAGTACTTC. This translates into CASSLGGFGTQYF.

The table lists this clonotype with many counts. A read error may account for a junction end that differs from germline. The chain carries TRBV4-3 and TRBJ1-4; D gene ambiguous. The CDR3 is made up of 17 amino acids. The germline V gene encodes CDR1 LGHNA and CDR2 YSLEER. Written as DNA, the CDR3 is TGCGCCAGCAGCCAAGATGCGGCGAAGGGAGCTAACGAAAAACTGTTTTTT. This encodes CASSQDAAKGANEKLFF.

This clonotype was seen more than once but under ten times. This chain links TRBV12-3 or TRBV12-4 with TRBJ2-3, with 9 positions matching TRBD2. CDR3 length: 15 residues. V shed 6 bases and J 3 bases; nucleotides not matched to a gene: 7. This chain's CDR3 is CASSNPGLATDTQYF. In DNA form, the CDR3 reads TGTGCCAGCAGCAACCCGGGACTAGCAACAGATACGCAGTATTTT.

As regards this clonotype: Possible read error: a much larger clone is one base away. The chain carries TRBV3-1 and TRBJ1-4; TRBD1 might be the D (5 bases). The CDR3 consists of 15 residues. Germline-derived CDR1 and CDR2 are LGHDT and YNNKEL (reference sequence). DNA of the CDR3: TGTGCCAGCAGCCAGACAGATGCAACTGATGAAAAACTGTTTTTT. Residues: CASSQTDATDEKLFF.

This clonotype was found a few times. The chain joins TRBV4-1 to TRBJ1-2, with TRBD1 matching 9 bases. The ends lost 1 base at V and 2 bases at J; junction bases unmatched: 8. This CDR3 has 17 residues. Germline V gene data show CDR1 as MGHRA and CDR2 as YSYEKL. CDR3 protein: CASSQAIRDRGNYGYTF. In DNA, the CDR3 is TGCGCCAGCAGCCAAGCTATCAGAGACAGGGGGAACTATGGCTACACCTTC.

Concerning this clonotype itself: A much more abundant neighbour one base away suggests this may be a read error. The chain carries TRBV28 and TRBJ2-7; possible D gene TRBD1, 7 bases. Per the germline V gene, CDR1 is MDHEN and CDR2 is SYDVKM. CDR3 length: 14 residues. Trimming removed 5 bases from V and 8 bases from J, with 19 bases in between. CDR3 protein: CASSPQGGIYKQYF. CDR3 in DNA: TGTGCCAGCAGTCCCCAGGGGGGAATTTACAAGCAGTACTTC. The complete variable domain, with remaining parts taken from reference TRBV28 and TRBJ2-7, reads DVKVTQSSRYLVKRTGEKVFLECVQDMDHENMFWYRQDPGLGLRLIYFSYDVKMKEKGDIPEGYSVSREKKERFSLILESASTNQTSMYLCASSPQGGIYKQYFGPGTRLTVT.

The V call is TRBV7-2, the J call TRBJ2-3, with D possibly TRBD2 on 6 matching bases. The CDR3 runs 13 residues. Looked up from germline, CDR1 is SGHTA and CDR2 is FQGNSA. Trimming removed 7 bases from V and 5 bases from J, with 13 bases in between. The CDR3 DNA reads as TGTGCCAGCACCTGGGGAGGAATAGATACGCAGTATTTT. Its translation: CASTWGGIDTQYF. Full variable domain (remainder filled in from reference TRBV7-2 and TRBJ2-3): GAGVSQSPSNKVTEKGKDVELRCDPISGHTALYWYRQSLGQGLEFLIYFQGNSAPDKSGLPSDRFSAERTGGSVSTLTIQRTQQEDSAVYLCASTWGGIDTQYFGPGTRLTVL.

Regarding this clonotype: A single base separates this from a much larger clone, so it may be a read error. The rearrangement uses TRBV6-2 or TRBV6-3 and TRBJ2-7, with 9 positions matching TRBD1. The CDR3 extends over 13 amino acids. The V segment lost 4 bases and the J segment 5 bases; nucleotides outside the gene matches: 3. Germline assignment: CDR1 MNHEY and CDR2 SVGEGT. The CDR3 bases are TGTGCCAGCAGTTGGGACAGGGCCCACGAGCAGTACTTC. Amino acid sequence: CASSWDRAHEQYF.

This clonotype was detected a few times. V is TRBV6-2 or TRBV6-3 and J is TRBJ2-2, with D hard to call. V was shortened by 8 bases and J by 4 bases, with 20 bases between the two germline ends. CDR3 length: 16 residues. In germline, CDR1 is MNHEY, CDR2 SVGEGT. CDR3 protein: CASFRGALRGTGELFF. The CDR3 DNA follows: TGTGCCAGCTTCCGCGGAGCCCTACGTGGCACCGGGGAGCTGTTTTTT.

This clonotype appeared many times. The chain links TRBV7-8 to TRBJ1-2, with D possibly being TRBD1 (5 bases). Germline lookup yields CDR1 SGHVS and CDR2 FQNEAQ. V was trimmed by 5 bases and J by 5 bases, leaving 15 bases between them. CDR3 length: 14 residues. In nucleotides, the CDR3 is TGTGCCAGCAGCCCAAGGGGCTTGGGGTATGGCTACACCTTC. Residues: CASSPRGLGYGYTF.

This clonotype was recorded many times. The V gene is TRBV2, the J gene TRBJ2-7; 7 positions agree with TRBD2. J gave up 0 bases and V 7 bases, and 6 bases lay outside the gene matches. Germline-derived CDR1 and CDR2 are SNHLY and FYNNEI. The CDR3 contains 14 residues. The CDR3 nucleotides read TGTGCCAGCAACCGGGGGGAACGCTCCTACGAGCAGTACTTC. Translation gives CASNRGERSYEQYF.

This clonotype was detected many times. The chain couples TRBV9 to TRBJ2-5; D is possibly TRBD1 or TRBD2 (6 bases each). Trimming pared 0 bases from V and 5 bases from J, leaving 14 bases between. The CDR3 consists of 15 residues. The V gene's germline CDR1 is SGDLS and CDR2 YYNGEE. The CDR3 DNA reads TGTGCCAGCAGCGTAGGAGGGACTCAGGGGGAGACCCAGTACTTC. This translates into CASSVGGTQGETQYF.

The DNA of the CDR3 is TGTGCCAGCAGCGTGGGGCAGGCGTGGCCCCAGCATTTT. It codes for CASSVGQAWPQHF. The genes are TRBV6-1 and TRBJ1-5; perhaps TRBD1 as D (5 bases). Germline loops: CDR1 MNHNS, CDR2 SASEGT. V lost 6 bases and J lost 9, with 15 bases in between. The CDR3 is 13 residues long.

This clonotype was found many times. The CDR3 region is CASSSRGSTNEKLFF. The DNA for the CDR3 is TGTGCCAGCAGTTCTCGGGGATCAACTAATGAAAAACTGTTTTTT. The rearrangement uses TRBV28 and TRBJ1-4; D gene uncertain. CDR3 length equals 15 residues. The germline CDR1 and CDR2 sequences are MDHEN and SYDVKM. The V end was cut by 4 bases, the J end by 0 bases, with 9 bases between.

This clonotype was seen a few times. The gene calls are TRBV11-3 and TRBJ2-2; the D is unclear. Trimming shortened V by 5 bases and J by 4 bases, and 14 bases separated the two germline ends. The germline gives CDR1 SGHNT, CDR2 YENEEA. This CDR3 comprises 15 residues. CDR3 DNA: TGTGCCAGCAGCCGAGACCCGACCGCCACCGGGGAGCTGTTTTTT. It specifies CASSRDPTATGELFF. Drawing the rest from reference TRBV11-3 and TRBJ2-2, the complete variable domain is EAGVVQSPRYKIIEKKQPVAFWCNPISGHNTLYWYLQNLGQGPELLIRYENEEAVDDSQLPKDRFSAERLKGVDSTLKIQPAELGDSAVYLCASSRDPTATGELFFGEGSRLTVL.

In DNA, the CDR3 is TGTGCCAGCAGGACTAACCCGACTAGCGGGAGATACGAGCAGTACTTC. Protein sequence: CASRTNPTSGRYEQYF. This rearrangement joins TRBV28 to TRBJ2-7; 12 bases are a match to TRBD2. CDR3 size: 16 residues. CDR1 and CDR2 (germline): MDHEN, SYDVKM. V shed 6 bases and J 4 bases; nucleotides not matched to a gene: 10.

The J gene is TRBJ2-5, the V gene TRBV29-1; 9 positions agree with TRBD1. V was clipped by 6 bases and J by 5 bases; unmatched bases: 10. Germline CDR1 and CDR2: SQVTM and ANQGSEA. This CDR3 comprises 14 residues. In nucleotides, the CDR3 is TGCAGCGTCAGTACACAGGGGGCGCGGGAGACCCAGTACTTC. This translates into CSVSTQGARETQYF.

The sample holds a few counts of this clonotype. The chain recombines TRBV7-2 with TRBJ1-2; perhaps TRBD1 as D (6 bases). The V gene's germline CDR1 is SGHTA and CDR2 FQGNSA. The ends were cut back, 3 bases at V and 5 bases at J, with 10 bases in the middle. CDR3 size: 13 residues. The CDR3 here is CASSFDTGYGYTF. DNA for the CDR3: TGTGCCAGCAGCTTCGACACAGGGTATGGCTACACCTTC. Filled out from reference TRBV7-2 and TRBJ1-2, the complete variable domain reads GAGVSQSPSNKVTEKGKDVELRCDPISGHTALYWYRQSLGQGLEFLIYFQGNSAPDKSGLPSDRFSAERTGGSVSTLTIQRTQQEDSAVYLCASSFDTGYGYTFGSGTRLTVV.

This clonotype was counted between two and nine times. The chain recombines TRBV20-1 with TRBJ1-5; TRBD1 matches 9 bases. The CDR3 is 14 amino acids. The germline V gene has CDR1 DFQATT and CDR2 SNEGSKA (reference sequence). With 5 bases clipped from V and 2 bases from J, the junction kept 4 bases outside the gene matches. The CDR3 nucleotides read TGCAGTGCTGGGGACAGGGACCGCAATCAGCCCCAGCATTTT. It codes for CSAGDRDRNQPQHF.

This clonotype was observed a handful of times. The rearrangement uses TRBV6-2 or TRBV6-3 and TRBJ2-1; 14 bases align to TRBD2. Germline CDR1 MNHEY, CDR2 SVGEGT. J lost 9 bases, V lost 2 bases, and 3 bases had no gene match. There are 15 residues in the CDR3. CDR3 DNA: TGTGCCAGCAGTTACGGGACTAGCGGGAGTAGTGAGCAGTTCTTC. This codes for CASSYGTSGSSEQFF.

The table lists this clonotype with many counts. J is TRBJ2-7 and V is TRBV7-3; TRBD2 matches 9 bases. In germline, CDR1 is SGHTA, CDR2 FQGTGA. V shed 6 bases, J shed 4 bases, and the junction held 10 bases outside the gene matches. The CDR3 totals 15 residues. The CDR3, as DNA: TGTGCCAGCAGACTGGGACTAGCAGCCTTGTACGAGCAGTACTTC. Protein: CASRLGLAALYEQYF.